This T cell receptor (beta chain) was documented in a study of chemoradiotherapy in HPV16-positive cancers. Between the trimmed V and J ends, which lost 4 bases and 4 bases, there was a span of 9 bases. Germline values: CDR1 SGHNT, CDR2 YYREEE (reference sequence). The CDR3 totals 12 residues. This clone was detected a few times. TCRdb keeps only in-frame clones here, not all; method: immunoSEQ multiplex PCR. The table has about 20,000 clones, roughly 66% seen once. Sample collection was performed from a patient who underwent chemoradiotherapy. The V call is TRBV5-4, the J call TRBJ2-7, with a tentative D call TRBD2 (6 bases). This receptor was taken from a human donor with HPV-associated anogenital cancer. The CDR3, as DNA: TGTGCCAGCAGCCGGGACTTTTACGAGCAGTACTTC. It encodes CASSRDFYEQYF.